These 17 T cell receptor beta chains originate from one sample sequenced in a study of cytomegalovirus exposure and HLA in healthy donors. The primer mix had 60 Vbeta and 13 Jbeta primers. Sequenced by immunoSEQ multiplex PCR; TCRdb stores in-frame clones only, minus some. There are roughly 180,000 clones in the sample; around four fifths occur only once, and about 1.3% lies in the top ten. The specimen was PBMCs. All receptors come from a man aged 30-40 years in good health and CMV-seronegative.

The gene calls are TRBV30 and TRBJ2-5; 11 nucleotides align to TRBD2. Germline-derived CDR1 and CDR2 are GTSNPN and SVGIG (reference sequence). With 2 bases clipped from V and 3 bases from J, the junction kept 5 bases outside the gene matches. This CDR3 comprises 15 residues. DNA of the CDR3: TGTGCCTGGAGTCAAGGGGGACTAGCGGAAGAGACCCAGTACTTC. Amino acid sequence: CAWSQGGLAEETQYF. Supplemented by reference TRBV30 and TRBJ2-5, the full variable domain reads SQTIHQWPATLVQPVGSPLSLECTVEGTSNPNLYWYRQAAGRGLQLLFYSVGIGQISSEVPQNLSASRPQDRQFILSSKKLLLSDSGFYLCAWSQGGLAEETQYFGPGTRLLVL.

The chain recombines TRBV19 with TRBJ1-3; TRBD1 agrees at 7 bases. Germline loops: CDR1 LNHDA, CDR2 SQIVND (reference sequence). This CDR3 contains 15 residues. After removal of 7 bases from V and 4 bases from J, the junction contained 10 bases not matched to a gene. The DNA of the CDR3 is TGTGCCAGTAAATATCAGGGGGAGAGGGGAAACACCATATATTTT. Protein product: CASKYQGERGNTIYF.

The chain carries TRBV10-3 and TRBJ1-2; 8 positions match TRBD1. The CDR3 has 14 amino acids. Germline assignment: CDR1 ENHRY and CDR2 SYGVKD. V lost 5 bases and J lost 3; bases outside the gene matches: 5. DNA of the CDR3: TGTGCCATCAGTACCGAGACAGGGGACTATGGCTACACCTTC. It specifies CAISTETGDYGYTF.

This rearrangement joins TRBV7-2 to TRBJ1-5, with a weak D call TRBD1 (6 bases). This CDR3 has 15 amino acids. CDR1 is SGHTA and CDR2 is FQGNSA in the germline V gene. V was shortened by 6 bases and J by 10 bases, with 22 bases between the two germline ends. CDR3 sequence reads: CASSLGGGQVKPQHF. CDR3 DNA: TGTGCCAGCAGTCTAGGGGGGGGGCAAGTTAAACCCCAGCATTTT.

There are a few counts of this clone. The chain employs TRBV5-1 and TRBJ2-7; TRBD1 matches 11 bases. The CDR3 runs 15 residues. Germline V gives CDR1 SGHRS, CDR2 YFSETQ. After removal of 4 bases from V and 3 bases from J, the junction contained 6 bases not matched to a gene. CDR3 amino acids: CASSRDRGSGYEQYF. CDR3 bases: TGCGCCAGCAGCCGGGACAGGGGGTCGGGCTACGAGCAGTACTTC.

This chain links TRBV6-6 with TRBJ1-2, with D perhaps TRBD1 (5 bases). The germline V and J ends were trimmed by 0 bases and 3 bases, with 11 bases remaining between them. This CDR3 is built from 15 residues. CDR1 and CDR2 from the germline V gene are MNHNY and SVGAGI (reference sequence). The chain's CDR3 is CASSYSTTDYYGYTF. CDR3 nucleotides: TGTGCCAGCAGTTACTCGACGACAGACTACTATGGCTACACCTTC.

The V gene is TRBV6-5, the J gene TRBJ1-2, with D hard to call. The CDR3 extends over 16 amino acids. Trimming removed 2 bases from V and 8 bases from J, with 21 bases in between. Looked up from germline, CDR1 is MNHEY and CDR2 is SVGAGI. CDR3 sequence: CASSYGSGQLYGGYTF. DNA of the CDR3: TGTGCCAGCAGTTACGGAAGCGGGCAGCTGTATGGCGGCTACACCTTC.

The rearrangement links TRBV30 to TRBJ1-2; 9 bases fit TRBD1. CDR3 length: 14 residues. CDR1 is GTSNPN and CDR2 is SVGIG in the germline V gene (reference sequence). Trimming removed 4 bases from V and 4 bases from J; junction bases left unmatched: 7. The CDR3 sequence is CAWNEDRGRYGYTF. CDR3 nucleotide sequence: TGTGCCTGGAACGAGGACAGGGGACGCTATGGCTACACCTTC.

The CDR3 sequence is CSVEGRGGAGNEQFF. Here the CDR3 DNA reads TGCAGCGTTGAAGGACGCGGGGGGGCGGGTAATGAGCAGTTCTTC. The chain uses TRBV29-1 and TRBJ2-1; 9 nucleotides agree with TRBD2. J was trimmed by 7 bases and V by 1 base; bases with no gene match: 8. The germline gives CDR1 SQVTM, CDR2 ANQGSEA. The CDR3 has 15 amino acids.

The rearrangement links TRBV10-1 to TRBJ2-7; the D gene is possibly TRBD2 (7 bases). The V gene's germline CDR1 is WNHNN and CDR2 SYGVQD (reference sequence). CDR3 size: 13 residues. Trimming pared 8 bases from V and 2 bases from J, leaving 13 bases between. CDR3: CASRTAGTYEQYF. The DNA for the CDR3 is TGCGCCAGCCGGACAGCGGGAACCTACGAGCAGTACTTC.

The chain is built from TRBV19 and TRBJ1-3; TRBD1 aligns across 9 bases. Germline V gives CDR1 LNHDA, CDR2 SQIVND (reference sequence). The CDR3 is made up of 15 amino acids. Trimming cost V 4 bases and J 9 bases; bases outside gene matches: 10. The CDR3 spells CASSTAGQGVLTIYF. CDR3 sequence (DNA): TGTGCCAGTAGTACTGCGGGACAGGGAGTACTCACCATATATTTT.

The chain recombines TRBV19 with TRBJ1-5; 8 bases line up with TRBD1. Germline assignment: CDR1 LNHDA and CDR2 SQIVND (reference sequence). With V trimmed by 3 bases and J by 2 bases, 3 bases remained unmatched. The CDR3 runs to 15 residues. The DNA of the CDR3 is TGTGCCAGTAGTATCCTGACAGGGGGCAATCAGCCCCAGCATTTT. This codes for CASSILTGGNQPQHF. Drawing the rest from reference TRBV19 and TRBJ1-5, the complete variable domain is DGGITQSPKYLFRKEGQNVTLSCEQNLNHDAMYWYRQDPGQGLRLIYYSQIVNDFQKGDIAEGYSVSREKKESFPLTVTSAQKNPTAFYLCASSILTGGNQPQHFGDGTRLSIL.

The chain recombines TRBV28 with TRBJ2-5; TRBD2 agrees at 12 bases. This CDR3 contains 15 residues. CDR1 and CDR2 (germline): MDHEN, SYDVKM. V gave up 3 bases and J gave up 7 bases; unmatched junction bases: 6. CDR3 protein: CASSFLAGGQGTQYF. CDR3 in DNA: TGTGCCAGCAGTTTTCTAGCGGGAGGGCAGGGGACCCAGTACTTC.

In this sample, this clone turned up a few times. The chain employs TRBV6-5 and TRBJ1-5, with 7 bases identical to TRBD1. The ends lost 5 bases at V and 5 bases at J; junction bases unmatched: 3. CDR1 MNHEY and CDR2 SVGAGI come from the germline V gene. This CDR3 comprises 13 residues. CDR3 loop: CASSTDRDQPQHF. The CDR3 DNA follows: TGTGCCAGCAGTACAGACAGGGATCAGCCCCAGCATTTT.

This clone was detected only once. The gene calls are TRBV5-1 and TRBJ1-6; weak D call: TRBD1 (6 bases). V lost 5 bases and J 7 bases, leaving 7 bases between the germline ends. Per germline, CDR1 SGHRS and CDR2 YFSETQ. This CDR3 region has 12 residues. CDR3 DNA: TGCGCCAGCAGGCAGGGGAATTCACCCCTCCACTTT. It codes for CASRQGNSPLHF.

The rearrangement joins TRBV4-1 to TRBJ2-6; TRBD1 matches at 7 bases. V was pared by 4 bases and J by 0 bases, with 6 bases of the junction left unmatched. The CDR3 sequence is 17 residues long. CDR1 MGHRA and CDR2 YSYEKL come from the germline V gene. CDR3 residues: CASSRGQAYSGANVLTF. In nucleotides, the CDR3 is TGCGCCAGCAGCCGCGGACAGGCGTACTCTGGGGCCAACGTCCTGACTTTC.

This clone was seen only a few times. The CDR3 protein is CASSLDPSGSSTDTQYF. CDR3 bases: TGCGCCAGCAGCTTGGACCCTAGCGGGAGCAGCACAGATACGCAGTATTTT. The chain joins TRBV5-1 to TRBJ2-3; 10 bases are shared with TRBD2. The ends lost 0 bases at V and 0 bases at J; junction bases unmatched: 4. Germline CDR1 reads SGHRS; CDR2 reads YFSETQ. CDR3 size: 17 residues.